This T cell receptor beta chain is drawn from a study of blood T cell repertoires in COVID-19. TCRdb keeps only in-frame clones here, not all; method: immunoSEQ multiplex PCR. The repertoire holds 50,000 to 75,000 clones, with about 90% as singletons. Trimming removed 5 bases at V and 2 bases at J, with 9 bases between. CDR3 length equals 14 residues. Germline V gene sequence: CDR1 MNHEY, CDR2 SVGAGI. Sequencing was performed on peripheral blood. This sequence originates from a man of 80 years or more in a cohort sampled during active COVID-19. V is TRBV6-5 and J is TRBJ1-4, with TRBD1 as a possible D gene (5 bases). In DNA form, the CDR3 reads TGTGCCAGCAGTCTCCGACAGACTAATGAAAAACTGTTTTTT. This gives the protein CASSLRQTNEKLFF.